Listed below are T cell receptor beta chains from one sample, sequenced in a study of human T cells and chemical hapten exposure. TCRdb analysed the RACE reads with MiXCR anew, one entry per CDR3 protein. The table includes 300,000 to 450,000 distinct CDR3 sequences, less than 6.5% detected once. Sequencing was performed on whole blood, taken in connection with sensitization to the hapten diphenylcyclopropenone (DPC). All receptors derive from a woman aged 50 to 65 with alopecia areata. Some clones in this sample may be carry-over from other donors' samples. The CDR3 runs from the conserved cysteine through the conserved F or W. D genes are given only for firm matches. Clone size is given for some rows only: seen once, a few or many times, or a class if the clone is expanded.

J gene: TRBJ1-4
V gene: TRBV12-3/TRBV12-4
D gene: -
clone size: -
CDR3 protein: CATSPQGTNEKLFF
CDR3 DNA: TGTGCCACCTCACCGCAGGGGACTAATGAAAAACTGTTTTTT

J gene: TRBJ2-7
V gene: TRBV27
D gene: -
clone size: many
CDR3 protein: CASSLSQGDYEQYF
CDR3 DNA: TGTGCCAGCAGTTTATCGCAGGGCGACTACGAGCAGTACTTC

J gene: TRBJ2-3
V gene: TRBV28
D gene: TRBD2
clone size: -
CDR3 protein: CASSFPVSRGGRALTDTQYF
CDR3 DNA: TGTGCCAGCAGTTTTCCCGTGAGCCGGGGCGGGAGGGCCCTCACAGATACGCAGTATTTT

J gene: TRBJ1-6
V gene: TRBV12-3/TRBV12-4
D gene: -
clone size: -
CDR3 protein: CASSLSRSPLHF
CDR3 DNA: TGTGCCAGCAGTTTATCTAGGTCACCCCTCCACTTT

J gene: TRBJ1-6
V gene: TRBV6-1
D gene: -
clone size: -
CDR3 protein: CASSGPALGRAPLHF
CDR3 DNA: TGTGCCAGCAGTGGGCCGGCCCTTGGTCGGGCACCCCTCCACTTT

J gene: TRBJ2-2
V gene: TRBV20-1
D gene: -
clone size: -
CDR3 protein: CSALGANTGELFF
CDR3 DNA: TGCAGTGCCCTGGGGGCGAACACCGGGGAGCTGTTTTTT

J gene: TRBJ2-4
V gene: TRBV6-6
D gene: TRBD2
clone size: -
CDR3 protein: CASSPDGLAGGNIQYF
CDR3 DNA: TGTGCCAGCAGCCCCGACGGACTAGCGGGAGGAAACATTCAGTACTTC

J gene: TRBJ1-1
V gene: TRBV20-1
D gene: -
clone size: few
CDR3 protein: CSARVVGTEAFF
CDR3 DNA: TGCAGTGCTAGAGTAGTGGGAACTGAAGCTTTCTTT

J gene: TRBJ2-7
V gene: TRBV6-6
D gene: -
clone size: few
CDR3 protein: CASTLDRAYEQYF
CDR3 DNA: TGTGCCAGCACCCTGGACAGAGCCTACGAGCAGTACTTC

J gene: TRBJ2-1
V gene: TRBV7-2
D gene: -
clone size: many
CDR3 protein: CASTRDAFNEQFF
CDR3 DNA: TGTGCCAGCACCCGGGACGCTTTCAATGAGCAGTTCTTC

J gene: TRBJ2-3
V gene: TRBV7-2
D gene: TRBD2
clone size: few
CDR3 protein: CASSLAGRGTSYTDTQYF
CDR3 DNA: TGTGCCAGCAGCTTAGCAGGGCGGGGGACCTCTTACACAGATACGCAGTATTTT

J gene: TRBJ1-4
V gene: TRBV2
D gene: -
clone size: -
CDR3 protein: CASRSATGSNEKLFF
CDR3 DNA: TGTGCCAGCAGATCTGCAACAGGGAGCAATGAAAAACTGTTTTTT

J gene: TRBJ1-2
V gene: TRBV7-2
D gene: -
clone size: few
CDR3 protein: CASRSVGAGYGYTF
CDR3 DNA: TGTGCCAGCAGGTCCGTGGGGGCCGGCTATGGCTACACCTTC

J gene: TRBJ1-2
V gene: TRBV4-1
D gene: TRBD1
clone size: -
CDR3 protein: CASSLRTGFSQGYTF
CDR3 DNA: TGCGCCAGCAGCCTCCGGACAGGCTTTTCGCAAGGCTACACCTTC

J gene: TRBJ1-2
V gene: TRBV2
D gene: -
clone size: many
CDR3 protein: CASSPGTAAGYTF
CDR3 DNA: TGTGCCAGCAGTCCCGGGACGGCGGCTGGCTACACCTTC

J gene: TRBJ2-1
V gene: TRBV7-9
D gene: TRBD1
clone size: many
CDR3 protein: CASSWGQGRGEQFF
CDR3 DNA: TGTGCCAGCAGCTGGGGACAGGGTCGTGGGGAGCAGTTCTTC

J gene: TRBJ2-1
V gene: TRBV4-2
D gene: TRBD1
clone size: many
CDR3 protein: CASSQDRGRYNEQFF
CDR3 DNA: TGTGCCAGCAGCCAAGACAGGGGGCGGTACAATGAGCAGTTCTTC

J gene: TRBJ2-7
V gene: TRBV27
D gene: TRBD2
clone size: -
CDR3 protein: CASSSSGTSPYEQYF
CDR3 DNA: TGTGCCAGCAGTTCGTCCGGGACTAGCCCCTACGAGCAGTACTTC

J gene: TRBJ2-2
V gene: TRBV29-1
D gene: -
clone size: many
CDR3 protein: CSAPAHTGELFF
CDR3 DNA: TGCAGCGCCCCCGCCCATACCGGGGAGCTGTTTTTT

J gene: TRBJ2-3
V gene: TRBV6-5
D gene: -
clone size: many
CDR3 protein: CASSYSRVPDTQYF
CDR3 DNA: TGTGCCAGCAGTTACAGCCGGGTTCCAGATACGCAGTATTTT

J gene: TRBJ2-7
V gene: TRBV18
D gene: TRBD1
clone size: many
CDR3 protein: CASSLGQASYEQYF
CDR3 DNA: TGTGCCAGCTCTCTGGGACAGGCCTCCTACGAGCAGTACTTC

J gene: TRBJ2-3
V gene: TRBV7-9
D gene: TRBD1
clone size: many
CDR3 protein: CASSLMTGGATDTQYF
CDR3 DNA: TGTGCCAGCAGCTTAATGACAGGGGGCGCGACAGATACGCAGTATTTT

J gene: TRBJ2-7
V gene: TRBV6-1
D gene: TRBD1
clone size: -
CDR3 protein: CASSVDRTDEQYF
CDR3 DNA: TGTGCCAGCAGTGTGGACAGGACGGACGAGCAGTACTTC

J gene: TRBJ1-2
V gene: TRBV2
D gene: -
clone size: -
CDR3 protein: CASSESRGYTF
CDR3 DNA: TGTGCCAGCAGTGAGAGTCGAGGCTACACCTTC

J gene: TRBJ1-1
V gene: TRBV6-1
D gene: TRBD1
clone size: few
CDR3 protein: CASSEIRDRSEAFF
CDR3 DNA: TGTGCCAGCAGTGAAATCCGGGACAGGTCTGAAGCTTTCTTT

J gene: TRBJ2-3
V gene: TRBV7-9
D gene: TRBD2
clone size: many
CDR3 protein: CASSSGLAIGTDTQYF
CDR3 DNA: TGTGCCAGCAGCTCCGGACTAGCAATCGGCACAGATACGCAGTATTTT

J gene: TRBJ1-2
V gene: TRBV27
D gene: -
clone size: many
CDR3 protein: CASSSTPRNGYTF
CDR3 DNA: TGTGCCAGCAGTTCCACTCCGAGGAATGGCTACACCTTC

J gene: TRBJ2-3
V gene: TRBV5-1
D gene: -
clone size: many
CDR3 protein: CASSLGTTTDTQYF
CDR3 DNA: TGCGCCAGCAGCTTGGGGACAACCACAGATACGCAGTATTTT

J gene: TRBJ2-7
V gene: TRBV11-1
D gene: -
clone size: many
CDR3 protein: CASSLDSIYEQYF
CDR3 DNA: TGTGCCAGCAGCTTAGACAGCATCTACGAGCAGTACTTC

J gene: TRBJ2-3
V gene: TRBV7-2
D gene: TRBD1
clone size: many
CDR3 protein: CASRAGTGGADTQYF
CDR3 DNA: TGTGCCAGCAGAGCCGGGACAGGGGGGGCAGATACGCAGTATTTT

J gene: TRBJ2-7
V gene: TRBV27
D gene: TRBD1
clone size: many
CDR3 protein: CASSSPGQGSYEQYF
CDR3 DNA: TGTGCCAGCAGTTCGCCGGGACAGGGCTCCTATGAGCAGTACTTC

J gene: TRBJ1-1
V gene: TRBV6-1
D gene: -
clone size: few
CDR3 protein: CASRIQDTGTEAFF
CDR3 DNA: TGTGCCAGCAGGATACAGGACACGGGCACTGAAGCTTTCTTT

J gene: TRBJ2-1
V gene: TRBV5-1
D gene: TRBD2
clone size: many
CDR3 protein: CASSAGGLPDNEQFF
CDR3 DNA: TGCGCCAGCAGCGCGGGGGGACTTCCCGACAATGAGCAGTTCTTC

J gene: TRBJ1-5
V gene: TRBV27
D gene: TRBD1
clone size: few
CDR3 protein: CASSPTDRLRPQHF
CDR3 DNA: TGTGCCAGCAGTCCCACGGACAGGCTTAGGCCCCAGCATTTT

J gene: TRBJ2-1
V gene: TRBV28
D gene: TRBD1
clone size: many
CDR3 protein: CASSKGGREQFF
CDR3 DNA: TGTGCCAGCTCCAAAGGGGGCCGTGAGCAGTTCTTC

J gene: TRBJ2-3
V gene: TRBV7-2
D gene: -
clone size: many
CDR3 protein: CASSSGGTGGTDTQYF
CDR3 DNA: TGTGCCAGCAGCTCGGGAGGTACAGGGGGCACAGATACGCAGTATTTT

J gene: TRBJ1-6
V gene: TRBV28
D gene: -
clone size: -
CDR3 protein: CASSYTVRNSPLHF
CDR3 DNA: TGTGCCAGCAGTTACACCGTGAGAAATTCACCCCTCCACTTT

J gene: TRBJ2-7
V gene: TRBV4-3
D gene: TRBD2
clone size: many
CDR3 protein: CASSQEPSGSYEQYF
CDR3 DNA: TGCGCCAGCAGCCAAGAGCCTAGCGGGTCCTACGAGCAGTACTTC

J gene: TRBJ2-1
V gene: TRBV7-8
D gene: TRBD1
clone size: many
CDR3 protein: CASSSTGGSYNEQFF
CDR3 DNA: TGTGCCAGCAGCTCAACAGGGGGATCCTACAATGAGCAGTTCTTC

J gene: TRBJ2-2
V gene: TRBV29-1
D gene: -
clone size: many
CDR3 protein: CSVEDQFANTGELFF
CDR3 DNA: TGCAGCGTTGAAGATCAGTTCGCGAACACCGGGGAGCTGTTTTTT

J gene: TRBJ2-1
V gene: TRBV9
D gene: -
clone size: -
CDR3 protein: CASSVATYNEQFF
CDR3 DNA: TGTGCCAGCAGCGTGGCAACATACAATGAGCAGTTCTTC

J gene: TRBJ1-2
V gene: TRBV2
D gene: -
clone size: many
CDR3 protein: CAFGGDNYGYTF
CDR3 DNA: TGTGCCTTTGGGGGTGATAACTATGGCTACACCTTC

J gene: TRBJ2-1
V gene: TRBV10-2
D gene: TRBD2
clone size: many
CDR3 protein: CASSAGGLSILFYNEQFF
CDR3 DNA: TGCGCCAGCTCCGCGGGGGGCTTAAGCATTCTTTTTTACAATGAGCAGTTCTTC

J gene: TRBJ1-2
V gene: TRBV12-3/TRBV12-4
D gene: -
clone size: few
CDR3 protein: CASSLGGDNYGYTF
CDR3 DNA: TGTGCCAGCAGTTTGGGGGGAGATAACTATGGCTACACCTTC

J gene: TRBJ2-5
V gene: TRBV29-1
D gene: TRBD1
clone size: many
CDR3 protein: CSAPGGREETQYF
CDR3 DNA: TGCAGCGCCCCAGGGGGCAGGGAAGAGACCCAGTACTTC

J gene: TRBJ1-6
V gene: TRBV6-6
D gene: -
clone size: -
CDR3 protein: CASTAPEGNSPLHF
CDR3 DNA: TGTGCCAGCACCGCCCCGGAGGGTAATTCACCCCTCCACTTT

J gene: TRBJ1-1
V gene: TRBV7-9
D gene: TRBD1
clone size: -
CDR3 protein: CASSLEGQTNTEAFF
CDR3 DNA: TGTGCCAGCAGCTTAGAGGGACAGACAAACACTGAAGCTTTCTTT

J gene: TRBJ2-5
V gene: TRBV14
D gene: -
clone size: many
CDR3 protein: CASSTIPETQYF
CDR3 DNA: TGTGCCAGCAGTACCATCCCAGAGACCCAGTACTTC

J gene: TRBJ2-7
V gene: TRBV6-5
D gene: -
clone size: -
CDR3 protein: CASSMAGQGSSYEQYF
CDR3 DNA: TGTGCCAGCAGTATGGCGGGACAAGGAAGCTCCTACGAGCAGTACTTC

J gene: TRBJ2-7
V gene: TRBV5-5
D gene: TRBD1
clone size: few
CDR3 protein: CASSPYFDRDYEQYF
CDR3 DNA: TGTGCCAGCAGCCCCTATTTCGACAGGGACTACGAGCAGTACTTC

J gene: TRBJ2-1
V gene: TRBV12-3/TRBV12-4
D gene: -
clone size: many
CDR3 protein: CASRISGNEQFF
CDR3 DNA: TGTGCCAGCCGGATCTCTGGGAATGAGCAGTTCTTC

J gene: TRBJ2-3
V gene: TRBV7-9
D gene: -
clone size: many
CDR3 protein: CASSSKPTVSTDTQYF
CDR3 DNA: TGTGCCAGCAGCTCCAAGCCGACAGTCAGCACAGATACGCAGTATTTT

J gene: TRBJ1-5
V gene: TRBV28
D gene: TRBD1
clone size: many
CDR3 protein: CASSFRDRNQPQHF
CDR3 DNA: TGTGCCAGCAGTTTTCGGGACAGAAATCAGCCCCAGCATTTT

J gene: TRBJ1-1
V gene: TRBV12-3/TRBV12-4
D gene: -
clone size: few
CDR3 protein: CASTPAGWGTEAFF
CDR3 DNA: TGTGCCAGCACCCCTGCAGGCTGGGGCACTGAAGCTTTCTTT

J gene: TRBJ2-7
V gene: TRBV28
D gene: -
clone size: many
CDR3 protein: CASSRGDSPYEQYF
CDR3 DNA: TGTGCCAGCTCGAGGGGGGACAGTCCCTACGAGCAGTACTTC